These T cell receptor beta chains were read from a single sample in a study of cytomegalovirus exposure and HLA in healthy donors. Assay: immunoSEQ multiplex PCR; the TCRdb copy retains only in-frame clones and omits some. This table holds some 77,000 clones, 75% to 85% found once. Sequencing used PBMCs. The source is a man between 45 and 60 years old in good health and CMV-seropositive. Each CDR3 is given without its conserved first and last residue.

TRBJ2-3 | TRBV27 | ASSQQGVTDTQY
TRBJ2-3 | TRBV7-7 | ASSPDPQGDTQY
TRBJ2-7 | TRBV5-6 | ASSWMGDGTGFVYEQY
TRBJ2-3 | TRBV19 | ASSPGGGRVDTQY
TRBJ2-7 | TRBV5-1 | ASSLGGRDYEQY
TRBJ1-5 | TRBV5-1 | ASSSLGQVGQPQH
TRBJ2-7 | TRBV7-2 | ASSLDAGAFSYEQY
TRBJ1-2 | TRBV11-1 | ASSPPTRTYGYT
TRBJ2-7 | TRBV6-1 | ASRGDNYYEQY
TRBJ2-1 | TRBV6-1 | ASSRPGAGNEQF
TRBJ2-7 | TRBV29-1 | SVETSGGPYEQY
TRBJ2-3 | TRBV9 | ASSVGAGVGTDTQY
TRBJ2-5 | TRBV5-1 | ASSYSSGSKETQY
TRBJ1-2 | TRBV6-6 | ASSYSGWDGYT
TRBJ2-7 | TRBV6-5 | ASSLAGDYEQY
TRBJ2-5 | TRBV19 | ASTRAGVETQY
TRBJ1-2 | TRBV4-3 | ASSPSTTGGYGYT
TRBJ2-3 | TRBV11-2 | ASSLGQVTDTQY
TRBJ2-7 | TRBV7-9 | AGSAGLATWEQY
TRBJ2-3 | TRBV18 | ASSFGTGGTDTQY
TRBJ2-1 | TRBV6-1 | ASSEHASGSNEQF
TRBJ1-2 | TRBV7-2 | ASSLETGLSNGYT
TRBJ1-2 | TRBV19 | ASSPQGAPNYGYT
TRBJ2-3 | TRBV19 | ASSIGLATDTQY
TRBJ1-1 | TRBV7-2 | ASSLVGSGNTEAF
TRBJ2-7 | TRBV5-4 | ASSLGPATNYEQY
TRBJ1-4 | TRBV6-1 | ASSVTGPNEKLF
TRBJ2-2 | TRBV7-3 | ASSSGGTGELF
TRBJ2-6 | TRBV11-2 | ASSLAGGANVLT
TRBJ2-5 | TRBV5-4 | ASSGTSGRGETQY
TRBJ2-7 | TRBV2 | ASRGGPEQY
TRBJ2-6 | TRBV19 | ASSVDRGGGANVLT
TRBJ2-1 | TRBV7-2 | ASSLMTSGPYNEQF
TRBJ2-2 | TRBV18 | ASSPNPSGSTGELF